Sequencing of this TCR beta chain was carried out in a study of human T cells and chemical hapten exposure. The CDR3 loop spans 15 amino acids. Germline V lookup: CDR1 SGHVS, CDR2 FQNEAQ. With 2 bases removed from V and 0 bases from J, the gap between germline ends came to 9 bases. A single record per CDR3 protein comes from TCRdb applying MiXCR to the RACE reads. Among 380,000 or so distinct CDR3 sequences listed, approximately 5% were seen once. Sample time point: patch test 1, 2 weeks after DPC sensitization. The treatment: therapeutic diphenylcyclopropenone sensitization with weekly scalp DPC. Regarding the study as a whole: TCRs at a frequency above 1 in 1000 stayed unchanged with DPC sensitization.

A word on this clonotype: What it binds is unknown.

The chain combines TRBV7-8 with TRBJ2-3, with a weak D call TRBD2 (6 bases). The sequence was obtained from a woman in her 50s with alopecia areata. Some clones in this sample may be carry-over from other donors' samples. The sequencing here drew on whole blood, taken in connection with sensitization to the hapten diphenylcyclopropenone (DPC). CDR3 sequence (DNA): TGTGCCAGCAGCTTATTAAGCGGGAGCACAGATACGCAGTATTTT. Amino acid sequence: CASSLLSGSTDTQYF.